One T cell receptor beta chain is described in this entry. Its antigen is still unknown. It was approximately 10 milliliters of peripheral blood that were drawn from each donor. The data are from a study of blood T cells in healthy people across ages. Through a sample-barcoded 5' primer and a J-beta primer mix, a second PCR was run for about 7 to 12 cycles. Each cDNA molecule was tagged by a template-switch adaptor that had 12 random nucleotides. TCRdb independently ran MiXCR on the 5' RACE reads; one entry per CDR3 protein. The top ten hold approximately 30% of the sample, which has 800,000 to 900,000 distinct CDR3 sequences, approximately 67% seen once. Trimming removed 2 bases from V and 2 bases from J, with 13 bases in between. This CDR3 has 16 residues. The germline V gene has CDR1 DFQATT and CDR2 SNEGSKA (reference sequence). Study results and limitations: Fewer expanded clones and more diversity marked long-lived versus aged donors.

The sample consisted of blood. This TCR was sampled from a man aged 25 to 45 in good health. J is TRBJ2-6 and V is TRBV20-1; tentative D call: TRBD2 (5 bases). In nucleotides, the CDR3 is TGCAGTGCTAGACCCCATCCCGGGGCTGGGGCCAACGTCCTGACTTTC. It codes for CSARPHPGAGANVLTF.